A selection of T cell receptor beta chains follows, all from one sample in a study of T cell responses to AZD1222 COVID-19 vaccine. Method: immunoSEQ multiplex PCR; TCRdb's copy keeps in-frame clones and lacks some. The top ten hold 5% of the sample, which has 150,000 or so clones, 90% to 95% seen once. The specimen was peripheral blood, collected on day 0 of AZD1222 vaccination. The receptors come from an adult in good health. The CDR3 runs from the conserved cysteine through the conserved F or W. Size values are once, few and many counts, or a class for expanded clones, and some rows have none.

v_call clone_size cdr3_aa
TRBV9 NA CASSPYPGLAAYNEQFF
TRBV6-2/TRBV6-3 NA CASSYSTTSYAYEQYF
TRBV20-1 NA CSASSFGGSRLYNEQFF
TRBV12-3/TRBV12-4 NA CASSFWTTNEQYF
TRBV12-3/TRBV12-4 NA CASSWVNYGYTF
TRBV23-1 NA CASSRDRGRETQYF
TRBV19 NA CASSRGAGHNEQFF
TRBV28 NA CASSLSRGRRGNEQFF
TRBV7-9 NA CASSPIGQLFSGNTIYF
TRBV28 NA CASSRTGGSGYEQYF
TRBV5-1 NA CASRTDTSGANVLTF
TRBV9 NA CASSVGSGLTNIQYF
TRBV7-3 NA CATSPLAESYNEQFF
TRBV6-5 few CASSYVGRGTGELFF
TRBV5-1 few CASSLTGADKNIQYF
TRBV6-6 once CASSTGGGSGNTIYF
TRBV28 NA CASTLGGGHTEAFF
TRBV5-1 NA CASSLGYSLNTGELFF
TRBV7-2 NA CASSLAGNVINYGYTF
TRBV2 NA CASSVEREAEQYF
TRBV4-2 NA CASSPGTFQPQHF
TRBV4-1 NA CASSLKLTPSPLHF
TRBV4-3 NA CASSQDRQGDPWSF
TRBV5-1 NA CASSLEGPAFGQYF